These T cell receptor beta chains were read from a single sample in a study of cytomegalovirus exposure and HLA in healthy donors. Profiled with immunoSEQ multiplex PCR; TCRdb holds only in-frame clones, not every one. The sample comprises 160,000 or so clones, around 83% of which are singletons, and roughly 4.5% rests with the top ten. Material for sequencing was PBMCs. These receptors were obtained from a man aged 50 or older in good health and CMV-seropositive. Both conserved end residues are part of each CDR3. A D gene is named only where the DNA matches it firmly. Part of the rows lack a size; the others show once, few, many or a class for expanded clones.

>once|-|TRBV15|TRBJ1-3
CATTDYKGNTIYF
TGTGCCACCACCGATTACAAGGGAAACACCATATATTTT
>few|TRBD2|TRBV9|TRBJ2-7
CASNPSGDDYEQYF
TGTGCCAGCAATCCGAGCGGGGACGACTACGAGCAGTACTTC
>-|-|TRBV2|TRBJ2-7
CASSDSSGHYEQYF
TGTGCCAGCAGTGATTCATCAGGGCACTACGAGCAGTACTTC
>-|TRBD1|TRBV5-6|TRBJ2-5
CASSTSGTAHETQYF
TGTGCCAGCAGCACCTCCGGGACAGCACATGAGACCCAGTACTTC
>-|TRBD2|TRBV7-7|TRBJ2-3
CASSLSVSGGRGGTDTQYF
TGTGCCAGCAGCTTATCGGTTAGCGGGGGAAGGGGCGGCACAGATACGCAGTATTTT
>-|TRBD1|TRBV9|TRBJ2-1
CASSVGSGGTHNEQFF
TGTGCCAGCAGCGTAGGGTCAGGGGGCACCCACAATGAGCAGTTCTTC
>-|TRBD2|TRBV28|TRBJ2-7
CASSPPGLAAYEPYF
TGTGCCAGCAGTCCGCCGGGACTAGCGGCCTACGAGCCGTACTTC
>-|-|TRBV6-1|TRBJ1-6
CASSEVRVNSPLHF
TGTGCCAGCAGTGAGGTCAGGGTTAATTCACCCCTCCACTTT
>-|TRBD2|TRBV7-9|TRBJ2-3
CASSLRGKGTSGLTDTQYF
TGTGCCAGCAGCTTAAGGGGGAAGGGAACTAGCGGCCTCACAGATACGCAGTATTTT
>-|-|TRBV11-3|TRBJ2-1
CASSLAGDEQFF
TGTGCCAGCAGCTTAGCGGGAGATGAGCAGTTCTTC
>-|-|TRBV7-9|TRBJ2-7
CASSFEWEQYF
TGTGCCAGCAGCTTCGAGTGGGAGCAGTACTTC
>-|TRBD1|TRBV6-6|TRBJ2-7
CASRSPGQGREQYF
TGTGCCAGCAGGTCGCCGGGACAGGGAAGGGAGCAGTACTTC
>-|TRBD1|TRBV6-6|TRBJ1-5
CASSDRGRDQPQHF
TGTGCCAGCAGTGACAGGGGGCGCGACCAGCCCCAGCATTTT
>-|-|TRBV9|TRBJ2-1
CASSAGRAGGEQFF
TGTGCCAGCAGCGCGGGACGGGCAGGGGGGGAGCAGTTCTTC
>-|TRBD1|TRBV10-3|TRBJ1-2
CAISGDRGDYGYTF
TGTGCCATCAGCGGGGACAGGGGGGACTATGGCTACACCTTC
>few|-|TRBV29-1|TRBJ1-2
CSVYGTEGFYGYTF
TGCAGCGTCTACGGGACGGAGGGATTCTATGGCTACACCTTC
>-|TRBD2|TRBV6-4|TRBJ2-3
CASSEQAGGIDTQYF
TGTGCCAGCAGTGAACAAGCGGGAGGAATAGATACGCAGTATTTT
>-|TRBD1|TRBV6-5|TRBJ1-4
CASSQRGTGSEKLFF
TGTGCCAGCAGTCAACGAGGGACAGGGAGTGAAAAACTGTTTTTT
>-|-|TRBV27|TRBJ2-2
CASSLARTDTGELFF
TGTGCCAGCAGTTTAGCCCGGACAGACACCGGGGAGCTGTTTTTT
>-|-|TRBV13|TRBJ2-5
CASSSVGWGELKTQYF
TGTGCCAGCAGCTCGGTTGGTTGGGGGGAGTTGAAGACCCAGTACTTC
>-|-|TRBV6-6|TRBJ2-7
CASSYGGVGSYEQYF
TGTGCCAGCAGTTACGGGGGCGTTGGATCCTACGAGCAGTACTTC
>once|TRBD1|TRBV11-2|TRBJ2-7
CASSARQGALYEQYF
TGTGCCAGCAGCGCGCGACAGGGGGCATTGTACGAGCAGTACTTC
>-|-|TRBV7-3|TRBJ2-2
CASSYPPRQRGTGELFF
TGTGCCAGCAGCTACCCCCCCCGACAGCGAGGCACCGGGGAGCTGTTTTTT
>-|TRBD2|TRBV7-9|TRBJ2-3
CASSLGTSGGTTDTQYF
TGTGCCAGCAGCTTAGGTACTAGCGGGGGGACCACAGATACGCAGTATTTT
>-|-|TRBV28|TRBJ2-7
CASSLFGGSYEQYF
TGTGCCAGCAGTTTATTCGGGGGCTCCTACGAGCAGTACTTC
>-|-|TRBV9|TRBJ2-1
CASSVSVGGAEGQFF
TGTGCCAGCAGCGTCTCTGTTGGCGGGGCCGAGGGGCAGTTCTTC
>few|-|TRBV18|TRBJ1-4
CASSRGQTTNEKLFF
TGTGCCAGCTCACGAGGACAGACAACTAATGAAAAACTGTTTTTT
>-|TRBD1|TRBV2|TRBJ2-3
CASIQGESTDTQYF
TGTGCCAGCATCCAGGGGGAATCCACAGATACGCAGTATTTT
>once|-|TRBV6-1|TRBJ2-7
CASSTGYEQYF
TGTGCCAGCAGTACAGGTTACGAGCAGTACTTC
>-|TRBD1|TRBV5-1|TRBJ2-1
CASSTWEIRGQGLNEQFF
TGCGCCAGCAGCACATGGGAGATCCGGGGACAGGGGTTGAATGAGCAGTTCTTC
>-|-|TRBV29-1|TRBJ1-1
CSAYRQPEAFF
TGCAGCGCATACAGACAGCCTGAAGCTTTCTTT
>few|TRBD2|TRBV5-1|TRBJ2-3
CASSLVVAGPDTQYF
TGCGCCAGCAGCTTGGTGGTAGCGGGCCCGGATACGCAGTATTTT
>-|TRBD1|TRBV5-5|TRBJ2-7
CASSLGQVAYEQYF
TGTGCCAGCAGCTTAGGACAGGTCGCCTACGAGCAGTACTTC
>-|TRBD1|TRBV27|TRBJ1-2
CASSLVDRGYGYTF
TGTGCCAGCAGTTTGGTGGACAGGGGATACGGCTACACCTTC
>-|-|TRBV5-6|TRBJ2-5
CASSLEISMETQYF
TGTGCCAGCAGCTTGGAGATTAGCATGGAGACCCAGTACTTC
>once|TRBD1|TRBV7-6|TRBJ1-6
CASSLGDRGSPLHF
TGTGCCAGCAGCTTAGGGGACAGGGGTTCACCCCTCCACTTT
>-|TRBD2|TRBV7-9|TRBJ2-7
CASSEISGGRSYEQYF
TGTGCCAGCAGCGAGATTAGCGGGGGGAGATCCTACGAGCAGTACTTC
>once|-|TRBV18|TRBJ1-5
CASSRFSSTLRRDQPQHF
TGTGCCAGCTCAAGATTTAGTAGCACCCTGAGGCGGGATCAGCCCCAGCATTTT
>-|TRBD2|TRBV7-6|TRBJ2-1
CASSESGTSGRLDEQFF
TGTGCCAGCAGTGAATCCGGGACTAGCGGGAGATTGGATGAGCAGTTCTTC
>few|-|TRBV6-6|TRBJ1-5
CASSLDRYGNQPQHF
TGTGCCAGCAGCTTAGACAGGTATGGGAATCAGCCCCAGCATTTT
>-|-|TRBV6-4|TRBJ1-2
CASSAWTDYGYTF
TGTGCCAGCTCGGCCTGGACAGACTATGGCTACACCTTC
>-|-|TRBV9|TRBJ2-5
CASSVAVRDSQETQYF
TGTGCCAGCAGCGTAGCAGTCCGTGACAGCCAAGAGACCCAGTACTTC